Shown below are 18 T cell receptor beta chains from a single sample sequenced in a study of T cells after yellow fever vaccination. Using its own MiXCR run on the 5' RACE reads, TCRdb lists one record per CDR3 protein. The sample includes 500,000 to 700,000 distinct CDR3 sequences, 15% to 20% of them seen just once. Sequences were derived from PBMCs, sampled 15 days after the yellow fever booster vaccination. Receptor source: a man under 40 who received the YFV17D yellow fever vaccine.

The table lists this clonotype with a few counts. This chain uses TRBV7-2 with TRBJ2-5, with D unresolved. V was cut by 5 bases and J by 4 bases, with 11 bases left in between. The CDR3 totals 13 residues. Germline CDR1 and CDR2: SGHTA and FQGNSA. The CDR3 here is CASSPKYGETQYF. CDR3 coding DNA: TGTGCCAGCAGCCCTAAATATGGAGAGACCCAGTACTTC.

The V and J genes are TRBV5-1 and TRBJ2-2, with 8 bases matching TRBD2. CDR1 is SGHRS, CDR2 YFSETQ, per germline. The CDR3 totals 15 residues. The V and J ends lost 1 base and 4 bases, in that order; junction bases with no gene match: 3. The CDR3 is CASSLQAGATGELFF. CDR3 nucleotide sequence: TGCGCCAGCAGCTTGCAAGCGGGAGCCACCGGGGAGCTGTTTTTT.

This chain links TRBV10-1 with TRBJ2-1, with D maybe TRBD1 (6 bases). The CDR3 has 16 amino acids. The V end lost 2 bases, the J end lost 0 bases, and 11 bases lay between the germline ends. Germline V gene sequence: CDR1 WNHNN, CDR2 SYGVQD (reference sequence). In DNA form, the CDR3 reads TGCGCCAGCAGTGAGGTACAAGGGGGCTCCTACAATGAGCAGTTCTTC. It encodes CASSEVQGGSYNEQFF.

The chain is built from TRBV3-1 and TRBJ2-5; TRBD2 is a possible D gene (6 bases). Germline V lookup: CDR1 LGHDT, CDR2 YNNKEL (reference sequence). V was trimmed by 4 bases and J by 4 bases, leaving 19 bases between them. This CDR3 region has 16 residues. DNA for the CDR3: TGTGCCAGCAGCCGCCTGGAGGGGTCTCCCCTAGAGACCCAGTACTTC. It is translated as CASSRLEGSPLETQYF.

This clonotype was detected only a few times. The rearrangement uses TRBV6-4 and TRBJ2-3, with TRBD2 identical over 9 bases. Germline V CDR1 and CDR2: MRHNA, SNTAGT. Trimming at V came to 3 bases and at J to 3 bases, leaving 4 bases not matched to a gene. The CDR3 has 15 amino acids. CDR3 sequence: CASSDSGSITDTQYF. The DNA of the CDR3 is TGTGCCAGCAGTGATAGCGGGAGTATTACAGATACGCAGTATTTT.

This clonotype was detected only a few times. V is TRBV29-1 and J is TRBJ2-1, with D perhaps TRBD1 or TRBD2 (6 bases each). The CDR3 runs 15 residues. The ends were cut back, 5 bases at V and 5 bases at J, with 19 bases in the middle. In germline, CDR1 is SQVTM, CDR2 ANQGSEA. For the CDR3, the DNA is TGCAGCGTTCACATCGGGGGCAAATCACACAATGAGCAGTTCTTC. It translates to CSVHIGGKSHNEQFF.

The genes are TRBV10-3 and TRBJ2-3; 10 bases line up with TRBD2. The CDR3 covers 17 residues. The V segment lost 6 bases and the J segment 4 bases; nucleotides outside the gene matches: 13. In germline, CDR1 is ENHRY, CDR2 SYGVKD. CDR3 residues: CAISRPQREGLADTQYF. The CDR3 region has the DNA TGTGCCATCAGCCGACCCCAGCGGGAGGGCCTTGCAGATACGCAGTATTTT.

The chain uses TRBV28 and TRBJ2-7; D unresolved. Trimming left V 3 bases short and J 3 bases short, with 9 bases between. CDR1 is MDHEN and CDR2 is SYDVKM in the germline V gene. CDR3 length: 13 amino acids. CDR3 nucleotides: TGTGCCAGCAGTTTCTCCTCATACTACGAGCAGTACTTC. Its protein is CASSFSSYYEQYF.

The chain has TRBV7-2 and TRBJ2-5; 7 bases match TRBD2. With V trimmed by 2 bases and J by 2 bases, 8 bases remained unmatched. The CDR3 is 16 amino acids. The germline CDR1 and CDR2 sequences are SGHTA and FQGNSA. The CDR3 nucleotides read TGTGCCAGCAGCTTATCGACGGGAGGAGGGCAAGAGACCCAGTACTTC. Protein sequence: CASSLSTGGGQETQYF.

The chain recombines TRBV7-8 with TRBJ2-2; weak D call: TRBD2 (6 bases). The V gene lost 4 bases and the J gene lost 6 bases, with 15 bases spanning the gap. The CDR3 length is 15 residues. Germline V gene lookup returns CDR1 SGHVS and CDR2 FQNEAQ. The CDR3 bases are TGTGCCAGCAGCTCCCGGGACTCCGCCGCCGGGGAGCTGTTTTTT. Translation gives CASSSRDSAAGELFF.

The gene calls are TRBV20-1 and TRBJ2-3, with TRBD2 matching 8 bases. Germline CDR1 is DFQATT and CDR2 is SNEGSKA (reference sequence). This CDR3 comprises 15 residues. Trimming removed 1 base from V and 0 bases from J; junction bases left unmatched: 3. CDR3: CSARAGLASTDTQYF. Here the CDR3 DNA reads TGCAGTGCTAGAGCAGGACTAGCTAGCACAGATACGCAGTATTTT.

This clonotype occurred a few times. This chain links TRBV18 with TRBJ2-5; 8 positions match TRBD1. The CDR3 sequence is 13 residues long. V lost 6 bases and J lost 5; bases outside the gene matches: 5. Germline-derived CDR1 and CDR2 are KGHSH and LQKENI. CDR3 sequence (DNA): TGTGCCAGCTCGGGGGACAGGACGGAGACCCAGTACTTC. Protein product: CASSGDRTETQYF.

The rearrangement links TRBV7-2 to TRBJ1-1, with TRBD1 as a possible D gene (5 bases). CDR1 and CDR2 (germline): SGHTA, FQGNSA. This CDR3 is 16 amino acids long. With 1 base removed from V and 0 bases from J, the gap between germline ends came to 12 bases. The CDR3 coding sequence is TGTGCCAGCAGCTTAGACGTGGGCAGGGTGAACACTGAAGCTTTCTTT. As protein: CASSLDVGRVNTEAFF.

The rearrangement links TRBV29-1 to TRBJ2-1; tentatively, D is TRBD1 (6 bases). V lost 2 bases to trimming and J lost 8 bases, with 10 bases between them. Germline V gives CDR1 SQVTM, CDR2 ANQGSEA. This CDR3 is built from 12 residues. The CDR3 nucleotides read TGCAGCGTTGAACAACAGGGTTATGAGCAGTTCTTC. It specifies CSVEQQGYEQFF.

The CDR3 is CASKLDRDSNQPQHF. Here the CDR3 DNA reads TGTGCCAGTAAACTGGACAGGGATAGCAATCAGCCCCAGCATTTT. The gene calls are TRBV19 and TRBJ1-5; 8 nucleotides line up with TRBD1. The V gene's germline CDR1 is LNHDA and CDR2 SQIVND (reference sequence). V was clipped by 7 bases and J by 0 bases; unmatched bases: 5. The CDR3 consists of 15 residues. The variable domain in full, completed from reference TRBV19 and TRBJ1-5, reads DGGITQSPKYLFRKEGQNVTLSCEQNLNHDAMYWYRQDPGQGLRLIYYSQIVNDFQKGDIAEGYSVSREKKESFPLTVTSAQKNPTAFYLCASKLDRDSNQPQHFGDGTRLSIL.

The chain has TRBV7-2 and TRBJ2-1; TRBD2 might be the D (5 bases). Germline V gene data show CDR1 as SGHTA and CDR2 as FQGNSA. This CDR3 contains 15 residues. Trimming took off 3 bases at V and 1 base at J, with 10 bases between the two ends. The CDR3 DNA reads as TGTGCCAGCAGCTTGATCCCGGGGTCCTACAATGAGCAGTTCTTC. This encodes CASSLIPGSYNEQFF. The whole variable domain, remainder taken from reference TRBV7-2 and TRBJ2-1, is GAGVSQSPSNKVTEKGKDVELRCDPISGHTALYWYRQSLGQGLEFLIYFQGNSAPDKSGLPSDRFSAERTGGSVSTLTIQRTQQEDSAVYLCASSLIPGSYNEQFFGPGTRLTVL.

The chain joins TRBV27 to TRBJ1-2; D not certain. This CDR3 comprises 13 residues. V was clipped by 2 bases and J by 4 bases, with 8 bases between them. Germline V gives CDR1 MNHEY, CDR2 SMNVEV (reference sequence). CDR3 nucleotide sequence: TGTGCCAGCAGTTTAGGGCCCGGCTATGGCTACACCTTC. As protein: CASSLGPGYGYTF.

The chain couples TRBV20-1 to TRBJ2-7, with 10 positions matching TRBD2. The CDR3 is 14 residues long. V dropped 6 bases and J dropped 6; count of bases not matched to a gene: 11. Germline V CDR1 and CDR2: DFQATT, SNEGSKA (reference sequence). The CDR3 loop reads CSATLAGEFAEQYF. The CDR3 bases are TGCAGTGCGACCCTAGCGGGAGAGTTTGCCGAGCAGTACTTC.